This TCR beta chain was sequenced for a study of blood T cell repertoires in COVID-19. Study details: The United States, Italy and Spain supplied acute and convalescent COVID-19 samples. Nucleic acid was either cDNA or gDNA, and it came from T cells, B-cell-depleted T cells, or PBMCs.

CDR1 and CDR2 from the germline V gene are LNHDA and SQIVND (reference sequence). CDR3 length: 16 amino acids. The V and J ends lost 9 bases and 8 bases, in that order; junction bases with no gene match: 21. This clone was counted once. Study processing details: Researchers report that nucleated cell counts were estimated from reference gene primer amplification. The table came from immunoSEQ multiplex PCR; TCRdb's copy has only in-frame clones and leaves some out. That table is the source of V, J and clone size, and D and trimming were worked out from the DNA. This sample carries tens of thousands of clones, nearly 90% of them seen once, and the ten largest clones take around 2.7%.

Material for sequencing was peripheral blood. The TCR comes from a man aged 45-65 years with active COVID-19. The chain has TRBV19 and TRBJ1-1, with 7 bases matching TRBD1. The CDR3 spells CASRTGTARGRIEAFF. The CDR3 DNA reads TGTGCCAGCCGGACCGGGACAGCGAGGGGGCGGATAGAAGCTTTCTTT.